The clone carrying this T cell receptor (beta chain) was counted only a few times. Its antigen is still unknown. Through MiXCR, TCRdb re-clonotyped the PCR reads. The sample has under 35,000 clones, around 32% seen once. None of the patients had undergone any treatment ahead of thyroid surgery. The data stem from a study of metastatic and nonmetastatic thyroid tumors. The wider study: Repertoire comparisons spanned blood and tumor or nodule tissue from malignant and benign thyroid patients. Study-wide points: According to reports, the diversity of TCR beta was significantly higher in malignant thyroid tumors than in benign nodules, and this held in both blood and tumor samples.

CDR3 length: 14 amino acids. Germline lookup yields CDR1 SGHRS and CDR2 YFSETQ. Trimming cost V 0 bases and J 6 bases, with 12 bases left between them. Sequencing input: blood. The origin of this receptor is a female donor with papillary thyroid cancer or a benign thyroid nodule (not recorded which). Some clones in this sample may be carry-over from other donors' samples. This chain uses TRBV5-1 with TRBJ1-1; D perhaps matches TRBD1 (6 bases). The CDR3 nucleotides are TGCGCCAGCAGCTTGGAATTTGCAGGGGCTGAAGCTTTCTTT. Protein: CASSLEFAGAEAFF.